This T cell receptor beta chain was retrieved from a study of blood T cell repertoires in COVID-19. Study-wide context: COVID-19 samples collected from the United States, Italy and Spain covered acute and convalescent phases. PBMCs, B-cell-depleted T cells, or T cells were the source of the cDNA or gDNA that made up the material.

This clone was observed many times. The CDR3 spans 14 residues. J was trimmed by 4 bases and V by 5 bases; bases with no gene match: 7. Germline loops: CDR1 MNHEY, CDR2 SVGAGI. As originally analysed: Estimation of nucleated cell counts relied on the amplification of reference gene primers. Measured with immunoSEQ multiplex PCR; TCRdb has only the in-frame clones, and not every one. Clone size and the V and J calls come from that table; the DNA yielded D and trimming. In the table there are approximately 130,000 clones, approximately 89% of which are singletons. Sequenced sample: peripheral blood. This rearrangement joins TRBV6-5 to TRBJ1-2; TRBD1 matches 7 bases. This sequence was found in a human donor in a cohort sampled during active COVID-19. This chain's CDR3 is CASSRDRVIYGYTF. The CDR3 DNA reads TGTGCCAGCAGTAGAGACAGGGTGATCTATGGCTACACCTTC.